This TCR beta chain was observed in a study of post-analysis software for immune sequencing data. Points from the study as a whole: A significant reduction in normalized Chao1 diversity was observed in multiple sclerosis patients versus controls. F measure showed strong co-clustering of same-batch samples. Comparison of patients with controls showed a handful of TRBV segments more frequent in patients, TRBV5-6, TRBV5-1 and TRBV20-1 among them.

The CDR3 extends over 18 amino acids. A word on this clonotype: Its antigen is as yet unknown.

The TCR beta cDNA libraries contained unique molecular identifiers. TCRdb itself ran the PCR reads through MiXCR, one entry per CDR3 protein. The table has some 500,000 distinct CDR3 sequences, roughly 45% seen once; the top ten hold over 10%. The clonotype originates from a girl aged 5 to 17 with multiple sclerosis. The sequenced sample was blood. V usage is TRBV21-1 and J usage is TRBJ2-3; TRBD2 reflects the table's D call only, with no check against the DNA. TRBV21-1 is an annotated pseudogene. CDR3 amino acids: CASSNQKGLEEGADTQYF. The DNA for the CDR3 is TGTGCCAGCAGCAACCAGAAAGGACTAGAAGAGGGTGCAGATACGCAGTATTTT.